Listed here are 6 T cell receptor beta chains from one sample, sequenced in a study of cytomegalovirus exposure and HLA in healthy donors. 13 Jbeta primers and 60 Vbeta primers were used for the PCR. Repertoires were generated with immunoSEQ multiplex PCR, while TCRdb's copy carries only in-frame clones and drops some. The sample holds more than 95,000 clones, around 80% seen once. Sequenced sample: PBMCs. The receptors originated from a woman under 30 in good health and CMV-seropositive.

This clone showed up just a few times. The same CDR3 also results from other DNA sequences found in this sample. This chain joins TRBV6-1 and TRBJ2-2; the match to TRBD2 covers 8 bases. The junction had 2 bases not matched to a gene; V was cut back by 6 bases and J by 2 bases. The CDR3 length is 14 residues. CDR1 and CDR2 from the germline V gene are MNHNS and SASEGT. CDR3 protein: CASSTSGNTGELFF. Here the CDR3 DNA reads TGTGCCAGCAGCACTAGCGGTAACACCGGGGAGCTGTTTTTT.

The rearrangement links TRBV29-1 to TRBJ2-3; TRBD2 might be the D (5 bases). V was shortened by 4 bases and J by 2 bases, with 19 bases between the two germline ends. The CDR3 has 16 residues. Per germline, CDR1 SQVTM and CDR2 ANQGSEA. The CDR3: CSVAPSFGVTTDTQYF. CDR3 nucleotides: TGCAGCGTTGCCCCCTCGTTCGGGGTGACCACAGATACGCAGTATTTT.

The chain has TRBV5-4 and TRBJ2-7; 8 nucleotides line up with TRBD2. This CDR3 contains 15 residues. Unmatched junction bases numbered 11, after V lost 3 bases and J lost 6 bases. Germline CDR1 and CDR2: SGHNT and YYREEE (reference sequence). CDR3 in amino acids: CASSSLGLVGGEQYF. In nucleotides, the CDR3 is TGTGCCAGCAGCTCGTTGGGACTAGTAGGTGGCGAGCAGTACTTC.

The V call is TRBV25-1, the J call TRBJ1-4, with TRBD1 as a possible D gene (5 bases). The CDR3 contains 16 residues. Germline lookup yields CDR1 MGHDK and CDR2 SYGVNS. Trimming stripped 1 base from V and 4 bases from J, with 13 bases between. CDR3 coding DNA: TGTGCCAGCAGTGAATTCCCCGGGACTGATAATGAAAAACTGTTTTTT. Its translation is CASSEFPGTDNEKLFF.

V usage is TRBV5-6 and J usage is TRBJ2-5, with a tentative D call TRBD2 (5 bases). V dropped 0 bases and J dropped 2 bases, with 8 bases sitting between them. The germline gives CDR1 SGHDT, CDR2 YYEEEE. The CDR3 totals 14 residues. Here the CDR3 reads CASSLGSGQETQYF. CDR3 nucleotides: TGTGCCAGCAGCTTGGGGTCGGGACAAGAGACCCAGTACTTC. Combining the CDR3 with reference TRBV5-6 and TRBJ2-5 gives the whole variable domain DAGVTQSPTHLIKTRGQQVTLRCSPKSGHDTVSWYQQALGQGPQFIFQYYEEEERQRGNFPDRFSGHQFPNYSSELNVNALLLGDSALYLCASSLGSGQETQYFGPGTRLLVL.

V and J are TRBV19 and TRBJ1-4; possible D gene TRBD1, 6 bases. Germline assignment: CDR1 LNHDA and CDR2 SQIVND (reference sequence). Trimming removed 10 bases at V and 7 bases at J, with 16 bases between. The CDR3 covers 13 residues. The CDR3 DNA follows: TGTGCCACCCGGGACATTGGGACTGAAAAACTGTTTTTT. Its protein is CATRDIGTEKLFF.